The TCR beta chain under discussion was sequenced for a study of T cell responses to AZD1222 COVID-19 vaccine. Regarding the study as a whole: Clonal diversity may have been underestimated, and the donors were mostly white British, with more females than males.

TCRdb keeps only in-frame clones here, not all; method: immunoSEQ multiplex PCR. The data contain roughly 180,000 clones, more than 85% of them seen just once; the ten biggest clones take up about 1.8%. On this clone itself: Its antigen is not identified.

The V and J ends lost 5 bases and 3 bases, in that order; junction bases with no gene match: 7. Germline CDR1 is SGHVS and CDR2 is FNYEAQ. The CDR3 consists of 15 residues. The chain joins TRBV7-6 to TRBJ2-1; the match to TRBD2 covers 7 bases. The source of this sequence is an adult who received the AZD1222 COVID-19 vaccine. Source: peripheral blood, taken 28 days after the second AZD1222 dose. CDR3 nucleotides: TGTGCCAGCAGCCAAACTTGGGGGGGCTACAATGAGCAGTTCTTC. It encodes CASSQTWGGYNEQFF.